The present T cell receptor beta chain was sequenced within a study of tumor-infiltrating lymphocytes in localized non-small cell lung cancer. Clones were read by immunoSEQ multiplex PCR, and TCRdb kept only the in-frame ones, dropping some. The table shows roughly 6,900 clones, with approximately 75% occurring only once. Sample: lung tumor tissue. This clonotype was obtained from a human donor with non-small cell lung cancer.

For the CDR3, the DNA is TGTGCCAGCAGCTTATACGGTGCGGGGGGCTTCGCCGGGGAGCTGTTTTTT. It codes for CASSLYGAGGFAGELFF. This rearrangement joins TRBV7-6 to TRBJ2-2; 8 bases align to TRBD2. Germline CDR1 is SGHVS and CDR2 is FNYEAQ. The V and J ends lost 2 bases and 6 bases, in that order; junction bases with no gene match: 11. The CDR3 spans 17 residues.